The 6 T cell receptor beta chains reported below all come from one sample, sequenced in a study of human T cells and chemical hapten exposure. Specified time point: pre-sensitization, week 0. The treatment was: therapeutic diphenylcyclopropenone sensitization with weekly scalp DPC. TCRdb re-called the RACE reads through MiXCR, storing one row per CDR3 protein. The sample records under 300,000 distinct CDR3 sequences, about 8.6% being singletons. Specimen: whole blood, collected in connection with sensitization to the hapten diphenylcyclopropenone (DPC). Receptor source: a woman aged 40 to 49 with alopecia areata. Some clones in this sample may be carry-over from other donors' samples.

This clonotype was detected only a few times. The J gene is TRBJ1-2, the V gene TRBV4-1, with TRBD1 identical over 7 bases. Germline V gives CDR1 MGHRA, CDR2 YSYEKL. V shed 4 bases and J 4 bases; nucleotides not matched to a gene: 9. The CDR3 consists of 15 residues. The CDR3 region is CASSLRQGEIYGYTF. The CDR3 region has the DNA TGCGCCAGCAGCCTAAGACAGGGAGAAATCTATGGCTACACCTTC.

The table lists this clonotype with a few counts. The rearrangement joins TRBV20-1 to TRBJ2-6; the D is unclear. The CDR3 is made up of 14 amino acids. CDR1 and CDR2 from the germline V gene are DFQATT and SNEGSKA (reference sequence). V gave up 6 bases and J gave up 0 bases, with 9 bases separating them. The CDR3 protein is CSAPLISGANVLTF. The CDR3 DNA reads TGCAGTGCCCCCCTCATCTCTGGGGCCAACGTCCTGACTTTC.

The chain uses TRBV4-3 and TRBJ1-6, with a tentative D call TRBD1 (5 bases). V lost 4 bases, J lost 6 bases, and 16 bases lay in between. The CDR3 consists of 16 residues. Germline values: CDR1 LGHNA, CDR2 YSLEER. The CDR3 loop is CASSRGGKGINSPLHF. The CDR3 region has the DNA TGCGCCAGCAGCCGAGGCGGTAAGGGGATTAATTCACCCCTCCACTTT.

This rearrangement joins TRBV29-1 to TRBJ1-4; TRBD1 agrees at 8 bases. Germline V gene lookup returns CDR1 SQVTM and CDR2 ANQGSEA. The CDR3 is 13 amino acids. CDR3: CSAEDRENEKLFF. As DNA, the CDR3 is TGCAGTGCGGAGGACAGGGAAAATGAAAAACTGTTTTTT.

There are many counts of this clonotype. Germline and junction disagree at one end, which may indicate a read error. This chain links TRBV7-7 with TRBJ2-7; maybe TRBD1 (6 bases). The germline CDR1 and CDR2 sequences are SSHAT and FNYEAQ (reference sequence). This CDR3 region has 13 residues. The CDR3 sequence is CASSRDTNYEQYF. The CDR3 region has the DNA TGTGCTAGCAGCCGGGACACTAACTACGAGCAGTACTTC.

The table lists this clonotype with a count of one. Sequence at one end of the junction differs from germline and may be a read error. This chain uses TRBV3-1 with TRBJ2-3, with 7 bases matching TRBD1. Germline values: CDR1 LGHDT, CDR2 YNNKEL (reference sequence). This CDR3 has 13 amino acids. The CDR3 DNA follows: TGTGCCAGCACCCACAGGGGCCAAGATACGCTGTATTTT. It translates to CASTHRGQDTLYF.